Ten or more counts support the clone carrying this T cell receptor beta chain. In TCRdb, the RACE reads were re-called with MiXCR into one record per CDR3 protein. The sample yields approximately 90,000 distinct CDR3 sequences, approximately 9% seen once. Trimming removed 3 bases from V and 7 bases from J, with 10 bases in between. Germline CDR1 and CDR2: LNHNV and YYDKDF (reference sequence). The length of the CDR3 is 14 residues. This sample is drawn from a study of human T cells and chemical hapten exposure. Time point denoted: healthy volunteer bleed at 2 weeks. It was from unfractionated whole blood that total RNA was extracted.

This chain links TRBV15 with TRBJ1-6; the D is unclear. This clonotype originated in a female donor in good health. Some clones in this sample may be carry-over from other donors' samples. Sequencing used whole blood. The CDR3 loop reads CATSRGIENSPLHF. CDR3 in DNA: TGTGCCACCAGCAGGGGAATCGAGAATTCACCCCTCCACTTT. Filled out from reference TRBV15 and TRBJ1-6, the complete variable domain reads DAMVIQNPRYQVTQFGKPVTLSCSQTLNHNVMYWYQQKSSQAPKLLFHYYDKDFNNEADTPDNFQSRRPNTSFCFLDIRSPGLGDTAMYLCATSRGIENSPLHFGNGTRLTVT.